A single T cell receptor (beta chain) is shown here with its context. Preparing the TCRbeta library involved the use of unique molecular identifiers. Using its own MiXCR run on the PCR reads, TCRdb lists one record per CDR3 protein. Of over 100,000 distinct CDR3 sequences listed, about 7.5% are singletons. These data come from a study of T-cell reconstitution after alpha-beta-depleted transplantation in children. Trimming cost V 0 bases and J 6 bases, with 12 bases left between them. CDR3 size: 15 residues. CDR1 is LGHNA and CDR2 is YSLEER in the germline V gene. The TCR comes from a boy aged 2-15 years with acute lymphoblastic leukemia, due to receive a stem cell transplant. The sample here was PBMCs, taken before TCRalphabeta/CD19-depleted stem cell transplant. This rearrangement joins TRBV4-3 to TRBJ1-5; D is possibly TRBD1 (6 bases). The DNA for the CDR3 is TGCGCCAGCAGCCAAGACGGGGGGCTGGGTCAGCCCCAGCATTTT. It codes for CASSQDGGLGQPQHF.